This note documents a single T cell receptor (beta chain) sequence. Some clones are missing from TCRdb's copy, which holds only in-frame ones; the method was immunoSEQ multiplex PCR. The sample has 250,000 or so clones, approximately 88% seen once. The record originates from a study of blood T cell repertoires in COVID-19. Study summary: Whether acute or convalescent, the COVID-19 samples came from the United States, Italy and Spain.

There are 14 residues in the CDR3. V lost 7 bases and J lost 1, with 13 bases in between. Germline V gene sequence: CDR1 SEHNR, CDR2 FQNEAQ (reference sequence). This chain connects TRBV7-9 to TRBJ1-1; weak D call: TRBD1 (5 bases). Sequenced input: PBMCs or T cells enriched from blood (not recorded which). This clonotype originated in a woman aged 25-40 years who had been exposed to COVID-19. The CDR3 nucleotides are TGTGCCAGCACCCCTGGGGCAGCGAACACTGAAGCTTTCTTT. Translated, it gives CASTPGAANTEAFF.